The clone carrying this T cell receptor (beta chain) has at least ten counts. The sample comes from a study of T cells after yellow fever vaccination. A single record per CDR3 protein comes from TCRdb applying MiXCR to the 5' RACE reads. Among around 340,000 distinct CDR3 sequences listed, 7.5% to 9% were seen once. Germline CDR1 and CDR2: SNHLY and FYNNEI. CDR3 length equals 11 residues. Trimming removed 3 bases at V and 1 base at J, with 0 bases between. The TCR originated in a man between 18 and 35 years old who received the YFV17D yellow fever vaccine. The chain couples TRBV2 to TRBJ2-5; D is unresolved. Source: PBMCs, taken on the day of the first yellow fever vaccination. CDR3 coding DNA: TGTGCCAGCAGTGACCAAGAGACCCAGTACTTC. It specifies CASSDQETQYF.